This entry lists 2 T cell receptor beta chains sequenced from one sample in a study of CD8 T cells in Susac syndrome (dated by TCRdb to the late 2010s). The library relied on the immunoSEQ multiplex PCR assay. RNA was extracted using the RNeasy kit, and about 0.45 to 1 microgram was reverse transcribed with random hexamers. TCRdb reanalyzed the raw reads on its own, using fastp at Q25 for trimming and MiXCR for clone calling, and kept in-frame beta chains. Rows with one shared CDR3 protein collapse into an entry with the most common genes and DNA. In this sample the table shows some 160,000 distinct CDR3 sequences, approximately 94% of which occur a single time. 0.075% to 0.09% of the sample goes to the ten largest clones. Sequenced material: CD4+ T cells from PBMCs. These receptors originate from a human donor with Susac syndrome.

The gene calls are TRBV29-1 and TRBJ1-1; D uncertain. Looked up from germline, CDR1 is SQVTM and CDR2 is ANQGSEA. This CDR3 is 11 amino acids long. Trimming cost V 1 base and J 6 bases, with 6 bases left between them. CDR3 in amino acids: CSVEAGAEAFF. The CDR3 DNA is TGCAGCGTTGAAGCCGGGGCTGAAGCTTTCTTT.

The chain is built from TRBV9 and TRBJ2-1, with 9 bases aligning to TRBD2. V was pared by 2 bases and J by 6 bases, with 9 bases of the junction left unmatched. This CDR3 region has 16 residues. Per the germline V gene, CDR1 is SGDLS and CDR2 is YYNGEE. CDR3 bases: TGTGCCAGCAGCGTGATAGCGGGAGTCATTGTCAATGAGCAGTTCTTC. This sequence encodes CASSVIAGVIVNEQFF.